These 10 T cell receptor beta chains were sequenced from one sample in a study of cytomegalovirus exposure and HLA in healthy donors. Vbeta (60) and Jbeta (13) primers were used in the PCR. Here immunoSEQ multiplex PCR was the method, and the copy in TCRdb shows in-frame clones only, minus some. The table has approximately 100,000 clones, roughly 76% seen once. The sequenced sample was PBMCs. Source of these receptors: a woman aged 40 to 55 in good health and CMV-seropositive.

The chain recombines TRBV5-1 with TRBJ2-3; TRBD2 matches 8 bases. Germline CDR1 reads SGHRS; CDR2 reads YFSETQ. Unmatched junction bases numbered 12, after V lost 3 bases and J lost 6 bases. The CDR3 length is 16 residues. Here the CDR3 reads CASSWGLRGVRDTQYF. CDR3 nucleotides: TGCGCCAGCAGCTGGGGCCTGCGGGGGGTACGGGATACGCAGTATTTT.

The chain uses TRBV7-2 and TRBJ1-3; 7 bases fit TRBD1. The CDR3 length is 16 residues. J was trimmed by 2 bases and V by 5 bases; bases with no gene match: 9. Germline loops: CDR1 SGHTA, CDR2 FQGNSA. The CDR3 coding sequence is TGTGCCAGCAGCCCTAGGTGGCAGGGGGCTGGAAACACCATATATTTT. Encoded protein: CASSPRWQGAGNTIYF.

The rearrangement links TRBV6-5 to TRBJ1-2; TRBD1 aligns across 9 bases. Germline lookup yields CDR1 MNHEY and CDR2 SVGAGI. Trimming removed 2 bases from V and 7 bases from J; junction bases left unmatched: 2. The length of the CDR3 is 13 residues. Here the CDR3 DNA reads TGTGCCAGCAGTTACACAGGGGGCGGTGGCTACACCTTC. Translating gives CASSYTGGGGYTF.

The V and J genes are TRBV5-4 and TRBJ2-2; the match to TRBD2 covers 11 bases. The CDR3 has 17 amino acids. The junction had 10 bases not matched to a gene; V was cut back by 4 bases and J by 5 bases. Germline lookup yields CDR1 SGHNT and CDR2 YYREEE (reference sequence). CDR3 sequence reads: CASSLRSGGARTGELFF. In DNA form, the CDR3 reads TGTGCCAGCAGCCTCCGTAGCGGGGGGGCTCGGACCGGGGAGCTGTTTTTT.

This chain connects TRBV9 to TRBJ2-5; 9 bases align to TRBD2. From germline, CDR1 is SGDLS and CDR2 YYNGEE. This CDR3 has 16 residues. Trimming removed 1 base from V and 3 bases from J; junction bases left unmatched: 7. CDR3 coding DNA: TGTGCCAGCAGCGTAACCGGGACTAGCTTAGAAGAGACCCAGTACTTC. This codes for CASSVTGTSLEETQYF.

The chain links TRBV30 to TRBJ1-6, with 7 bases fitting TRBD1. V dropped 3 bases and J dropped 9; count of bases not matched to a gene: 5. The germline V gene has CDR1 GTSNPN and CDR2 SVGIG (reference sequence). The length of the CDR3 is 13 residues. The CDR3 bases are TGTGCCTGGAGGGGACAGTCCGGTTCACCCCTCCACTTT. This codes for CAWRGQSGSPLHF.

The chain carries TRBV5-1 and TRBJ1-1; TRBD1 aligns across 7 bases. The J segment lost 2 bases and the V segment lost 4 bases, leaving 5 bases of the junction unmatched. Looked up from germline, CDR1 is SGHRS and CDR2 is YFSETQ. The CDR3 sequence is 14 residues long. In nucleotides, the CDR3 is TGCGCCAGCAGCGGGGACAGTTCCAACACTGAAGCTTTCTTT. The encoded protein is CASSGDSSNTEAFF.

V usage is TRBV7-2 and J usage is TRBJ2-7; a weak D match, TRBD1 (6 bases). Germline V gives CDR1 SGHTA, CDR2 FQGNSA. The CDR3 has 15 residues. The V gene lost 5 bases and the J gene lost 7 bases, with 21 bases spanning the gap. The CDR3, as DNA: TGTGCCAGCAGCCAAAATACGGCAGGGGTAGGGGAGCAGTACTTC. Its translation is CASSQNTAGVGEQYF.

This clone appeared a single time. This chain connects TRBV13 to TRBJ1-2; a weak D match, TRBD1 (5 bases). Germline V gives CDR1 PRHDT, CDR2 FYEKMQ (reference sequence). V was clipped by 0 bases and J by 4 bases, with 12 bases between them. The CDR3 runs to 15 residues. In nucleotides, the CDR3 is TGTGCCAGCAGCTTAGGCAGGGTTCTGGCCTATGGCTACACCTTC. Translation gives CASSLGRVLAYGYTF.

The V gene is TRBV5-4, the J gene TRBJ1-3; D unresolved. The CDR3 is made up of 15 amino acids. V was pared by 2 bases and J by 0 bases, with 9 bases between. The germline gives CDR1 SGHNT, CDR2 YYREEE (reference sequence). The CDR3 DNA sequence: TGTGCCAGCAGCTTTGGCGGGATCTCTGGAAACACCATATATTTT. It codes for CASSFGGISGNTIYF.